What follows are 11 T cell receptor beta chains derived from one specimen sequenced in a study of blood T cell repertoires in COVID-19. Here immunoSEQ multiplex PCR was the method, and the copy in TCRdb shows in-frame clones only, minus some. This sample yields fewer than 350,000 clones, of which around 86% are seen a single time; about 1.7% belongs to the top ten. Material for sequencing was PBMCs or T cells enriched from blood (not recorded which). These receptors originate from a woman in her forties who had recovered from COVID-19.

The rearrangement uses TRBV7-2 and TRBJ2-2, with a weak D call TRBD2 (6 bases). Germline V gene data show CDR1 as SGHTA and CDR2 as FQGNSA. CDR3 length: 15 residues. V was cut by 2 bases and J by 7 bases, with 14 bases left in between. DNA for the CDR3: TGTGCCAGCAGCTTACACGGGAGTACTATCGGGGAGCTGTTTTTT. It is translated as CASSLHGSTIGELFF.

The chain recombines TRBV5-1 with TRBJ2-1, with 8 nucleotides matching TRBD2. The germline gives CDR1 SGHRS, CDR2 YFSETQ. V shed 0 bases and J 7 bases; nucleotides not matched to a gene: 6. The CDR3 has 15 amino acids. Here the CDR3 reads CASSLGLAKGNEQFF. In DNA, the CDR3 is TGCGCCAGCAGCTTGGGACTAGCGAAGGGAAATGAGCAGTTCTTC.

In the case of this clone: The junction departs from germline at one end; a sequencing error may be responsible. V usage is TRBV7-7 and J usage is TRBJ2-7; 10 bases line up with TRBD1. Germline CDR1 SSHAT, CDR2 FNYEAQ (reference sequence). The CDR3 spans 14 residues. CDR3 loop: CASSLGTGDTEQYF. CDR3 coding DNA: TGTGCTAGCAGCTTAGGGACAGGGGATACCGAGCAGTACTTC.

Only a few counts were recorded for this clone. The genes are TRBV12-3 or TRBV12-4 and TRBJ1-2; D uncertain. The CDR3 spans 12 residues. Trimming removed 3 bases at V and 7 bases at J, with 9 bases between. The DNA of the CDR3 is TGTGCCAGCAGTTTGAGGGTTGGTGGCTACACCTTC. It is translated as CASSLRVGGYTF.

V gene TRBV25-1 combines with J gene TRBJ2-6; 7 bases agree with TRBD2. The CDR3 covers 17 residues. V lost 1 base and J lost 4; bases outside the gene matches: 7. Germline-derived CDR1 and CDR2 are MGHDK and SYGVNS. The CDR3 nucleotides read TGTGCCAGCAGTGAATTCCCTAGCGGACTAGGGGCCAACGTCCTGACTTTC. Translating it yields CASSEFPSGLGANVLTF.

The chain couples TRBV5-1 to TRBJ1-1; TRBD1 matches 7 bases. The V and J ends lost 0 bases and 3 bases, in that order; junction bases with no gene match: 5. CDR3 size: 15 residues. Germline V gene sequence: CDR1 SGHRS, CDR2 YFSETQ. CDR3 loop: CASSLDFQGDTEAFF. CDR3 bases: TGCGCCAGCAGCTTGGATTTTCAGGGGGACACTGAAGCTTTCTTT.

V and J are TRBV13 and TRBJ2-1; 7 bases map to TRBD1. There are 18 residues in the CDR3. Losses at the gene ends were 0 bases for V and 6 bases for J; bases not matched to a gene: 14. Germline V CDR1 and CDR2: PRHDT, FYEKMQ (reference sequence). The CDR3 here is CASSLGPFDRAKSNEQFF. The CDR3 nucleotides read TGTGCCAGCAGCTTAGGCCCGTTCGACAGGGCCAAGTCCAATGAGCAGTTCTTC.

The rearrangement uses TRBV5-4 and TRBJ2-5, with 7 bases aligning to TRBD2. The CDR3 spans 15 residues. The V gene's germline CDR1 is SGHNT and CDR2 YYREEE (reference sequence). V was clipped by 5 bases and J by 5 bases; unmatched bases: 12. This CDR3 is CASSLTSAQWETQYF. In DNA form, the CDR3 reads TGTGCCAGCAGTCTTACTAGCGCCCAGTGGGAGACCCAGTACTTC.

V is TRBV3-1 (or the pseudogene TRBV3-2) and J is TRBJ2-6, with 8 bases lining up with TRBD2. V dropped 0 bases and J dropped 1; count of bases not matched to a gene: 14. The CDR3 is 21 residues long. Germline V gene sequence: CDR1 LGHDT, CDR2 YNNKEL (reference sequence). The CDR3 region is CASSQDFARGAFRSGANVLTF. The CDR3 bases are TGTGCCAGCAGCCAAGATTTCGCGCGGGGGGCTTTTAGATCTGGGGCCAACGTCCTGACTTTC.

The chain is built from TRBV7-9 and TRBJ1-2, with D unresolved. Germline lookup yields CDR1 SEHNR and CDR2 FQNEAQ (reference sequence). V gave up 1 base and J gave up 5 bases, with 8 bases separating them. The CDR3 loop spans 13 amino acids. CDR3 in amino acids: CASSLERAYGYTF. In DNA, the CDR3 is TGTGCCAGCAGCTTAGAGAGGGCTTATGGCTACACCTTC.

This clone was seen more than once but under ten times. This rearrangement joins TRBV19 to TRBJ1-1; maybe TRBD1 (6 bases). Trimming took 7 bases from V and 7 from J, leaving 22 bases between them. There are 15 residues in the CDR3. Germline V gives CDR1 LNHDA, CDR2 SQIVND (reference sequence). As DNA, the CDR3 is TGTGCCAGTAAAGAAGGCAGGGGCCGTACGAGTGAAGCTTTCTTT. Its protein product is CASKEGRGRTSEAFF. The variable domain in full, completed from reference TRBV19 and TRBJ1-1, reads DGGITQSPKYLFRKEGQNVTLSCEQNLNHDAMYWYRQDPGQGLRLIYYSQIVNDFQKGDIAEGYSVSREKKESFPLTVTSAQKNPTAFYLCASKEGRGRTSEAFFGQGTRLTVV.